This paragraph reports one TCR beta chain. The antigen remains undetermined. TCRdb keeps only in-frame clones here, not all; method: immunoSEQ multiplex PCR. The table has some 100,000 clones, around 90% seen once. This sample was taken from a study of identifying expanded T cells in peripheral blood. Study results and limitations: Roughly 1.2 clones differed between technical replicates, versus approximately 17 and 20 over time. Clone count variance between roughly 2-week samples rose with total template count.

During the collection period, no donor immune events like infections were recorded. The ends lost 1 base at V and 0 bases at J; junction bases unmatched: 0. The CDR3 sequence is 15 residues long. Per germline, CDR1 MNHEY and CDR2 SVGAGI. The chain has TRBV6-5 and TRBJ2-3; 8 nucleotides align to TRBD1. The sample taken for sequencing was blood. This TCR was sampled from a person aged 18 to 75 in good health. The CDR3 bases are TGTGCCAGCAGTTACTGGACAGGGAGCACAGATACGCAGTATTTT. Amino acid sequence: CASSYWTGSTDTQYF.